This T cell receptor (beta chain) was identified in a study of vaccination effects on CD4 cells after COVID-19. Overall study findings and caveats: The study found that only 1 of 255 vaccine-induced clones from healthy vaccinees cross-reacted with common cold coronaviruses.

The data were produced by immunoSEQ multiplex PCR, yet TCRdb's version contains in-frame clones alone and is incomplete. The sample holds approximately 17,000 clones, 70% seen once. Trimming took off 0 bases at V and 9 bases at J, with 13 bases between the two ends. The CDR3 is made up of 14 amino acids. Germline V gene data show CDR1 as SGHRS and CDR2 as YFSETQ. Antigen-specific CD4+ T cells were expanded (with viral peptide pools) by the ViraFEST assay ahead of sequencing. Once cultured for roughly ten days, the cells underwent separation to obtain CD4+ T cells. The vaccine given was either BNT162b2 or mRNA-1273, in two doses. Prior SARS-CoV-2 infection was absent in the vaccine recipients, as shown by negative nucleocapsid antibodies. A note on this clone: Its antigen is as yet unknown.

The clonotype comes from a human donor who received a COVID-19 vaccine. Sequencing was performed on CD4+ T cells from PBMCs cultured with SARS-CoV-2 spike peptides, taken after COVID-19 vaccination. The J gene is TRBJ2-1, the V gene TRBV5-1; maybe TRBD2 (5 bases). The CDR3: CASSLETIRTEQFF. The DNA for the CDR3 is TGCGCCAGCAGCTTGGAGACTATCCGGACTGAGCAGTTCTTC.